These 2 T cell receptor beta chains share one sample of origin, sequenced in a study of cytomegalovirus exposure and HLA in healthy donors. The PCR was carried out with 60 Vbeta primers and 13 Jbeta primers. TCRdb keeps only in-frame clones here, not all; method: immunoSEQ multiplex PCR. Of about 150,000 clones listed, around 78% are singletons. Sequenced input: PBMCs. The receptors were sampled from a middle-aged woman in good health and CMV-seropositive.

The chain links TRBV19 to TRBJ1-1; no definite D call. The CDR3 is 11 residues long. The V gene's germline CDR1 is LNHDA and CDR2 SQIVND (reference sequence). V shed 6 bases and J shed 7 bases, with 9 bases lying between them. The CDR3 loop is CASRTKGEAFF. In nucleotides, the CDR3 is TGTGCCAGTAGGACTAAGGGTGAAGCTTTCTTT.

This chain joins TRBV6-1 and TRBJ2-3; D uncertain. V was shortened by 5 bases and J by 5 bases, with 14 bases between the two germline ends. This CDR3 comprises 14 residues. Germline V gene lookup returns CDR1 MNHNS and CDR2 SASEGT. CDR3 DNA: TGTGCCAGCAGTCTAACTGCTGGTGGAGATACGCAGTATTTT. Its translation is CASSLTAGGDTQYF.